Below, one T cell receptor (beta chain) is given with its context. In the original processing: Amplifying reference gene primers gave estimates of nucleated cell counts. Libraries were prepared by immunoSEQ multiplex PCR; TCRdb keeps only in-frame clonotypes and omits some of them. V and J calls and clone size are those listed in that table; D and trimming were worked out from the DNA. The sample yields roughly 220,000 clones, about nine tenths seen once. The data derive from a study of blood T cell repertoires in COVID-19. About the study: Samples came from the United States, Italy and Spain, spanning acute and convalescent COVID-19.

This study enrolled people aged roughly 18 to 100 from about two dozen US geographic areas. J lost 3 bases, V lost 0 bases, and 13 bases had no gene match. This CDR3 has 18 residues. CDR1 and CDR2 (germline): SGHRS, YFSETQ. The receptor was derived from a woman in her 40s with acute COVID-19. Sequenced sample: PBMCs or T cells enriched from blood (not recorded which). The rearrangement joins TRBV5-1 to TRBJ1-2; 8 bases map to TRBD1. The DNA of the CDR3 is TGCGCCAGCAGCTTGGGGACAGGGACCTTCACCTCGTACTATGGCTACACCTTC. Translation gives CASSLGTGTFTSYYGYTF.